This T cell receptor beta chain was sequenced during a study of blood T cell repertoires in COVID-19. The CDR3 spans 12 residues. V was clipped by 8 bases and J by 1 base, with 10 bases between them. CDR1 is SQVTM, CDR2 ANQGSEA, per germline. Assay used: immunoSEQ multiplex PCR; TCRdb lists only in-frame clones, some missing. The table shows 85,000 to 100,000 clones, with over 75% occurring only once. This receptor was taken from a man aged 60 to 69 with acute or convalescent COVID-19. The sample was peripheral blood. V is TRBV29-1 and J is TRBJ2-3; a possible D gene is TRBD1 (5 bases). This CDR3 is CSTSTGTDTQYF. Written as DNA, the CDR3 is TGCAGCACTTCGACAGGCACAGATACGCAGTATTTT.